This entry lists 30 T cell receptor beta chains sequenced from one sample in a study of Ad26.COV2.S vaccination and SARS-CoV-2 variants. This table comes from immunoSEQ multiplex PCR, and its TCRdb copy is limited to in-frame clones, with some not included. The table shows just over 350,000 clones, with roughly nine tenths occurring only once. Sequenced here: peripheral blood, sampled after recovery from COVID-19. These receptors were taken from a human donor who had recovered from COVID-19.

In this sample, this clone turned up once. This sequence joins TRBV6-2 or TRBV6-3 and TRBJ1-1; D unresolved. Germline loops: CDR1 MNHEY, CDR2 SVGEGT. V was shortened by 2 bases and J by 11 bases, with 15 bases between the two germline ends. This CDR3 is built from 13 residues. CDR3 sequence (DNA): TGTGCCAGCAGTTACGAGCTCCTCCAGGCGGCTTTCTTT. It codes for CASSYELLQAAFF.

V gene TRBV4-1 combines with J gene TRBJ1-5; 10 bases agree with TRBD1. CDR1 and CDR2 (germline): MGHRA, YSYEKL. This CDR3 is built from 16 residues. V lost 1 base to trimming and J lost 4 bases; unmatched junction nucleotides: 4. The CDR3: CASSQVDRGWNQPQHF. Here the CDR3 DNA reads TGCGCCAGCAGCCAAGTGGACAGGGGGTGGAATCAGCCCCAGCATTTT.

The gene calls are TRBV21-1 and TRBJ1-2. TRBV21-1 is given as a pseudogene. The CDR3 consists of 16 residues. Written as DNA, the CDR3 is TGTGCCAGCAGCAAAGGGTTTGGGGGGCAGGTCTATGGCTACACCTTC. Translated, it gives CASSKGFGGQVYGYTF.

CDR3 DNA: TGTGCCAGCAGCCGGATCTTGAACACCGGGGAGCTGTTTTTT. Encoded protein: CASSRILNTGELFF. The chain recombines TRBV14 with TRBJ2-2; the D is unclear. This CDR3 contains 14 residues. Germline V gives CDR1 SGHDN, CDR2 FVKESK. Trimming left V 4 bases short and J 1 base short, with 7 bases between.

V is TRBV11-3 and J is TRBJ2-2; D gene unclear. V was pared by 3 bases and J by 0 bases, with 14 bases between. The CDR3 runs to 17 residues. Germline-derived CDR1 and CDR2 are SGHNT and YENEEA. Here the CDR3 reads CASSFRAGLSNTGELFF. The CDR3 DNA reads TGTGCCAGCAGCTTTAGGGCAGGCCTTTCGAACACCGGGGAGCTGTTTTTT.

The V call is TRBV29-1, the J call TRBJ2-3; D is unresolved. This CDR3 is 12 amino acids long. V lost 3 bases to trimming and J lost 5 bases, with 9 bases between them. CDR1 and CDR2 (germline): SQVTM, ANQGSEA. CDR3 protein: CSVEDLEDTQYF. The CDR3 nucleotides are TGCAGCGTTGAGGACCTAGAAGATACGCAGTATTTT.

CDR3 DNA: TGTGCCAGCAGCTTAGCGAAGACAGGACCCTACGAGCAGTACTTC. It encodes CASSLAKTGPYEQYF. This chain connects TRBV7-2 to TRBJ2-7; weak D call: TRBD1 (6 bases). Trimming removed 0 bases from V and 2 bases from J, with 11 bases in between. This CDR3 spans 15 amino acids. Germline assignment: CDR1 SGHTA and CDR2 FQGNSA.

V usage is TRBV13 and J usage is TRBJ2-5, with 8 positions matching TRBD2. Germline-derived CDR1 and CDR2 are PRHDT and FYEKMQ (reference sequence). This CDR3 spans 16 amino acids. The V segment lost 0 bases and the J segment 0 bases; nucleotides outside the gene matches: 3. The CDR3 DNA reads TGTGCCAGCAGCTTAGGCTCGCGGGGGGACCAAGAGACCCAGTACTTC. Translated: CASSLGSRGDQETQYF.

V is TRBV14 and J is TRBJ2-3; D is undetermined. The V and J ends lost 5 bases and 0 bases respectively, with 12 bases between them. Germline V CDR1 and CDR2: SGHDN, FVKESK. This CDR3 spans 15 amino acids. The CDR3 DNA follows: TGTGCCAGCAGCTTTAGACAAGGGAGCACAGATACGCAGTATTTT. Amino acid sequence: CASSFRQGSTDTQYF.

This sequence joins TRBV7-9 and TRBJ2-1; D is possibly TRBD1 or TRBD2 (5 bases each). The germline V gene has CDR1 SEHNR and CDR2 FQNEAQ (reference sequence). This CDR3 has 14 amino acids. Trimming pared 4 bases from V and 5 bases from J, leaving 12 bases between. CDR3 sequence (DNA): TGTGCCAGCAGCTCAAGGGACGGAGACAATGAGCAGTTCTTC. Translation: CASSSRDGDNEQFF.

The chain uses TRBV4-1 and TRBJ1-1, with 7 bases fitting TRBD1. J lost 4 bases, V lost 0 bases, and 5 bases had no gene match. The CDR3 extends over 15 amino acids. Germline CDR1 MGHRA, CDR2 YSYEKL. The CDR3 here is CASSQDLRGGTEAFF. Written as DNA, the CDR3 is TGCGCCAGCAGCCAAGACCTCAGGGGGGGCACTGAAGCTTTCTTT.

The V gene is TRBV6-1, the J gene TRBJ1-2, with 8 nucleotides matching TRBD1. V was clipped by 1 base and J by 8 bases; unmatched bases: 6. CDR3 length: 14 amino acids. CDR1 and CDR2 from the germline V gene are MNHNS and SASEGT. Here the CDR3 reads CASSEVPSGGGYTF. The CDR3, as DNA: TGTGCCAGCAGTGAAGTTCCATCAGGGGGCGGCTACACCTTC.

The rearrangement uses TRBV7-9 and TRBJ2-3; TRBD2 matches 14 bases. Germline CDR1 SEHNR, CDR2 FQNEAQ (reference sequence). The V and J ends lost 10 bases and 3 bases, in that order; junction bases with no gene match: 18. The CDR3 extends over 19 amino acids. The DNA of the CDR3 is TGTGCCACACGCCTGACTAGCGGGGGGGCCTTGGATCCAACAGATACGCAGTATTTT. It yields the protein CATRLTSGGALDPTDTQYF.

CDR3 loop: CASSFTVTNTEAFF. For the CDR3, the DNA is TGTGCCAGCAGTTTTACAGTTACAAACACTGAAGCTTTCTTT. V gene TRBV27 combines with J gene TRBJ1-1; no clear D gene. Germline CDR1 reads MNHEY; CDR2 reads SMNVEV (reference sequence). The CDR3 contains 14 residues. Trimming took off 3 bases at V and 2 bases at J, with 10 bases between the two ends.

The rearrangement links TRBV12-5 to TRBJ1-4; no definite D call. The V gene's germline CDR1 is LGHNT and CDR2 FRNRAP. The CDR3 extends over 13 amino acids. Trimming removed 1 base at V and 4 bases at J, with 4 bases between. The CDR3 region is CASGLALNEKLFF. In DNA form, the CDR3 reads TGTGCTAGTGGTTTGGCCCTTAATGAAAAACTGTTTTTT.

This chain connects TRBV19 to TRBJ1-4; 8 bases match TRBD1. CDR1 is LNHDA and CDR2 is SQIVND in the germline V gene (reference sequence). V lost 6 bases, J lost 6 bases, and 3 bases stayed unmatched. This CDR3 contains 13 residues. This chain's CDR3 is CASSDRGDEKLFF. For the CDR3, the DNA is TGTGCCAGTAGCGACAGGGGTGATGAAAAACTGTTTTTT. Looking up the rest from reference TRBV19 and TRBJ1-4 gives the full variable domain: DGGITQSPKYLFRKEGQNVTLSCEQNLNHDAMYWYRQDPGQGLRLIYYSQIVNDFQKGDIAEGYSVSREKKESFPLTVTSAQKNPTAFYLCASSDRGDEKLFFGSGTQLSVL.

This chain connects TRBV12-3 or TRBV12-4 to TRBJ2-3; D is uncertain. The length of the CDR3 is 12 residues. V dropped 7 bases and J dropped 1 base, with 6 bases sitting between them. In nucleotides, the CDR3 is TGTGCCAGCACCGCAGGCACAGATACGCAGTATTTT. Translation: CASTAGTDTQYF.

The chain joins TRBV2 to TRBJ2-1; tentative D call: TRBD2 (5 bases). The germline V gene has CDR1 SNHLY and CDR2 FYNNEI. Trimming took 6 bases from V and 7 from J, leaving 10 bases between them. The CDR3 totals 12 residues. CDR3 sequence: CASSLPGNEQFF. The DNA of the CDR3 is TGTGCCAGCAGCCTCCCGGGGAATGAGCAGTTCTTC.

V and J are TRBV18 and TRBJ1-6; no reliable D call. The germline CDR1 and CDR2 sequences are KGHSH and LQKENI. Trimming took 3 bases from V and 5 from J, leaving 23 bases between them. The CDR3 sequence is 19 residues long. CDR3 nucleotide sequence: TGTGCCAGCTCACCTAACGACCCCGGGGTGGGGAACCATAATTCACCCCTCCACTTT. Translated: CASSPNDPGVGNHNSPLHF.

The V and J genes are TRBV19 and TRBJ1-2; 7 bases agree with TRBD1. The CDR3 spans 15 residues. Looked up from germline, CDR1 is LNHDA and CDR2 is SQIVND (reference sequence). Unmatched junction bases numbered 12, after V lost 7 bases and J lost 4 bases. The CDR3 sequence is CASKGTAAWGYGYTF. The CDR3, as DNA: TGTGCCAGTAAAGGGACAGCCGCTTGGGGCTATGGCTACACCTTC.

The CDR3 DNA reads as TGTGCCAGCAGTGGGGACAGAGCCTATGGCTACACCTTC. Translated, it gives CASSGDRAYGYTF. The chain is built from TRBV6-6 and TRBJ1-2, with TRBD1 matching over 7 bases. The CDR3 has 13 residues. Per the germline V gene, CDR1 is MNHNY and CDR2 is SVGAGI (reference sequence). With V trimmed by 5 bases and J by 4 bases, 4 bases remained unmatched.

The chain combines TRBV11-2 with TRBJ1-2; D may be TRBD1 (5 bases). Germline lookup yields CDR1 SGHAT and CDR2 FQNNGV. V was shortened by 6 bases and J by 6 bases, with 11 bases between the two germline ends. The CDR3 spans 12 residues. The CDR3 protein is CASSLGGDGYTF. The CDR3 DNA is TGTGCCAGCAGTCTCGGGGGGGATGGCTACACCTTC.

The J gene is TRBJ2-5, the V gene TRBV5-1; D might be TRBD1 (5 bases). V lost 0 bases to trimming and J lost 3 bases, with 15 bases between them. Germline-derived CDR1 and CDR2 are SGHRS and YFSETQ. The length of the CDR3 is 16 residues. CDR3 in amino acids: CASSLGWGHREETQYF. Here the CDR3 DNA reads TGCGCCAGCAGCTTGGGATGGGGCCACCGAGAAGAGACCCAGTACTTC.

The chain is built from TRBV27 and TRBJ1-2, with TRBD1 identical over 7 bases. CDR1 and CDR2 from the germline V gene are MNHEY and SMNVEV (reference sequence). The CDR3 covers 15 residues. V lost 3 bases and J lost 4; bases outside the gene matches: 8. For the CDR3, the DNA is TGTGCCAGCAGTTTGGAAGGGGGCCGTTCCTATGGCTACACCTTC. Its protein product is CASSLEGGRSYGYTF.

The chain joins TRBV2 to TRBJ2-7; D might be TRBD2 (6 bases). From germline, CDR1 is SNHLY and CDR2 FYNNEI. This CDR3 has 14 amino acids. Trimming left V 4 bases short and J 3 bases short, with 13 bases between. This chain's CDR3 is CASSVGERVYEQYF. The CDR3 DNA follows: TGTGCCAGCAGTGTAGGGGAGCGGGTCTACGAGCAGTACTTC.

V usage is TRBV7-9 and J usage is TRBJ2-4; tentatively, D is TRBD2 (5 bases). The V end lost 1 base, the J end lost 0 bases, and 10 bases lay between the germline ends. This CDR3 has 16 amino acids. Germline CDR1 SEHNR, CDR2 FQNEAQ (reference sequence). CDR3 residues: CASSLVSGLAKNIQYF. For the CDR3, the DNA is TGTGCCAGCAGCTTAGTGTCAGGACTAGCCAAAAACATTCAGTACTTC.

The chain links TRBV7-8 to TRBJ2-7, with D tentatively TRBD2 (5 bases). Germline V gives CDR1 SGHVS, CDR2 FQNEAQ. The length of the CDR3 is 14 residues. V was shortened by 5 bases and J by 3 bases, with 14 bases between the two germline ends. DNA of the CDR3: TGTGCCAGCAGCCCCCGTGAGGGTTACTACGAGCAGTACTTC. Its protein is CASSPREGYYEQYF.

The sample holds one count of this clone. This chain links TRBV6-4 with TRBJ2-1, with 7 bases aligning to TRBD1. The CDR3 loop spans 16 amino acids. V shed 0 bases, J shed 9 bases, and the junction held 11 bases outside the gene matches. Germline V gene sequence: CDR1 MRHNA, CDR2 SNTAGT. The CDR3 DNA follows: TGTGCCAGCAGTGACTCGGGGCAGGGGGTTTATGGTGAGCAGTTCTTC. Encoded protein: CASSDSGQGVYGEQFF.

The genes are TRBV12-5 and TRBJ2-3; D remains ambiguous. Per germline, CDR1 LGHNT and CDR2 FRNRAP. The CDR3 length is 10 residues. V was clipped by 9 bases and J by 6 bases, with 7 bases between them. The CDR3 DNA is TGTGCTAGCTCCGGGGATACGCAGTATTTT. Its protein product is CASSGDTQYF.

The chain combines TRBV7-9 with TRBJ1-4, with 10 bases that match TRBD1. Germline CDR1 is SEHNR and CDR2 is FQNEAQ (reference sequence). J was trimmed by 4 bases and V by 6 bases; bases with no gene match: 2. This CDR3 contains 14 residues. CDR3 loop: CASSWDRGNEKLFF. The CDR3 coding sequence is TGTGCCAGCAGTTGGGACAGGGGTAATGAAAAACTGTTTTTT.